The text below deals with one T cell receptor beta chain. This specimen belongs to a study of shared clonotypes between healthy human individuals. Sequenced by immunoSEQ multiplex PCR; TCRdb stores in-frame clones only, minus some. Of roughly 2,500,000 clones listed, 93% are singletons. Sequencing was performed on naive CD4+ T cells from PBMCs. Specified subset: CD45RA+ positively selected. This clonotype originated in a man aged 18 to 30 in good health. Some clones in this sample may be carry-over from other donors' samples.

The chain's CDR3 is CASSHLGLGRVGELFF. The CDR3 DNA sequence: TGTGCCAGCAGCCATCTAGGGCTGGGGCGGGTCGGGGAGCTGTTTTTT. The chain recombines TRBV6-6 with TRBJ2-2; D assignment may be TRBD1 or TRBD2 (5 bases each). CDR1 and CDR2 (germline): MNHNY, SVGAGI (reference sequence). V gave up 6 bases and J gave up 7 bases, with 21 bases separating them. The CDR3 is 16 amino acids.